A selection of T cell receptor beta chains follows, all from one sample in a study of blood T cells in healthy people across ages. One entry per CDR3 protein results from TCRdb running MiXCR on the 5' RACE reads. Of more than 700,000 distinct CDR3 sequences in the sample, approximately 55% were seen once. Input material: blood. These receptors came from a man of 80 years or more in good health. The CDR3 runs from the conserved cysteine through the conserved F or W. The order of the fields is D gene, V gene, J gene, clone size, CDR3 DNA, CDR3 protein. D genes are given only for firm matches. Clone size is given for some rows only: seen once, a few or many times, or a class if the clone is expanded.

>NA|TRBV29-1|TRBJ2-5|few
TGCAGCGTTGAGATCGAGACCCAGTACTTC
CSVEIETQYF
>NA|TRBV29-1|TRBJ1-3|NA
TGCAGCGTTGACGGAGCAGGGGTCGGAAACACCATATATTTT
CSVDGAGVGNTIYF
>TRBD2|TRBV24-1|TRBJ2-3|NA
TGTGCCACCAGTGATTGGCGGGGGAACACAGATACGCAGTATTTT
CATSDWRGNTDTQYF
>NA|TRBV20-1|TRBJ2-6|NA
TGCAGTGCTAGAGATTTGGCTGGGGCCAACGTCCTGACTTTC
CSARDLAGANVLTF
>NA|TRBV7-9|TRBJ1-3|NA
TGTGCCAGCAGCGGTCAGTGGAGGGGCTCTGGAAACACCATATATTTT
CASSGQWRGSGNTIYF
>NA|TRBV2|TRBJ1-6|NA
TGTGCCAGCAGCGAAGGGTCACCCCTCCACTTT
CASSEGSPLHF
>TRBD2|TRBV7-6|TRBJ2-1|NA
TGTGCCAGCAGCTGTGTGGCTAGCGGCAACAATGAGCAGTTCTTC
CASSCVASGNNEQFF
>NA|TRBV18|TRBJ1-4|NA
TGTGCCAGCTCACCATCACGGGGCAATAATGAAAAACTGTTTTTT
CASSPSRGNNEKLFF
>NA|TRBV6-4|TRBJ1-5|NA
TGTGCCAGCAGTGACTCGAAGGCAGCTAGCAATCAGCCCCAGCATTTT
CASSDSKAASNQPQHF
>NA|TRBV5-1|TRBJ2-2|NA
TGCGCCAGCAGCACCGGGACGATGAACACCGGGGAGCTGTTTTTT
CASSTGTMNTGELFF